The 4 T cell receptor beta chains below were found in one sample sequenced in a study of T cell responses to AZD1222 COVID-19 vaccine. The table came from immunoSEQ multiplex PCR; TCRdb's copy has only in-frame clones and leaves some out. The data hold about 140,000 clones, with around 91% observed a single time. The input for sequencing was peripheral blood, taken 28 days after the second AZD1222 dose. The receptors shown here come from an adult who received the AZD1222 COVID-19 vaccine.

In its sample, this clone was seen many times. The chain uses TRBV3-1 (or the pseudogene TRBV3-2) and TRBJ2-1; TRBD2 agrees at 10 bases. Germline trimming cut 4 bases from V and 3 bases from J; bases unmatched to any gene: 6. The CDR3 is 16 residues long. CDR1 is LGHDT, CDR2 YNNKEL, per germline (reference sequence). CDR3 region: CASSPPGLAFYNEQFF. The DNA for the CDR3 is TGTGCCAGCAGCCCACCGGGACTAGCGTTCTACAATGAGCAGTTCTTC.

The chain links TRBV4-1 to TRBJ2-1; D gene uncertain. The germline V gene encodes CDR1 MGHRA and CDR2 YSYEKL. The CDR3 extends over 16 amino acids. Trimming took 1 base from V and 3 from J, leaving 13 bases between them. The CDR3 DNA follows: TGCGCCAGCAGCCAAGTTGACATCCTCATCTACAATGAGCAGTTCTTC. This codes for CASSQVDILIYNEQFF.

The V call is TRBV4-2, the J call TRBJ2-6; D is uncertain. The CDR3 is 16 residues long. The V gene lost 2 bases and the J gene lost 0 bases, with 8 bases spanning the gap. From germline, CDR1 is LGHNA and CDR2 YNFKEQ. CDR3 sequence: CASSQNPSSGANVLTF. The DNA of the CDR3 is TGTGCCAGCAGCCAAAATCCTAGCTCTGGGGCCAACGTCCTGACTTTC.

In this sample, this clone turned up once. The chain has TRBV7-3 and TRBJ2-6; perhaps TRBD1 as D (5 bases). CDR3 size: 17 residues. Deletions cut 3 bases from V and 1 base from J, with 13 bases between. CDR1 and CDR2 from the germline V gene are SGHTA and FQGTGA. CDR3 DNA sequence: TGTGCCAGCAGCTTGACCAGGGTGCTGTCTGGGGCCAACGTCCTGACTTTC. This gives the protein CASSLTRVLSGANVLTF.